This T cell receptor beta chain was retrieved from a study of monozygotic twins with inflammatory bowel disease. Findings and caveats of the study: Healthy co-twins, by inverse Simpson, had higher TCRbeta diversity than their siblings with IBD. There was no support for any single strong signal or clonotype associated with IBD. IBD patients shared fewer clonotypes with others than healthy twins, especially with disease activity.

Every TCR library consumed about 3,800 ng of total RNA. TCRdb reprocessed the 5' RACE reads; each CDR3 protein has one entry and no DNA is given. The record lists more than 350,000 distinct CDR3 sequences, of which the ten most abundant hold 2.4%. CDR1 is SGHTA, CDR2 FQGNSA, per germline. The CDR3 length is 14 residues. As regards this clonotype: What it recognizes is unknown.

The chain couples TRBV7-2 to TRBJ1-1; without DNA, the TCRdb call of TRBD1 cannot be checked. Sample: blood. The sequence was obtained from a human donor with ulcerative colitis or Crohn's disease, or a healthy co-twin of an affected twin (not recorded which). CDR3: CASSSNPQGTEAFF.